These 21 T cell receptor beta chains came from one sample sequenced in a study of cytomegalovirus exposure and HLA in healthy donors. With 60 Vbeta and 13 Jbeta primers, the PCR was carried out. The method was immunoSEQ multiplex PCR; TCRdb's version includes in-frame clones alone and lacks a portion of them. Of 93,000 or so clones listed, almost 80% were seen once; the top ten hold about 4%. What was sequenced was PBMCs. The receptors were sampled from a man aged 45-60 years in good health and CMV-seropositive.

The genes are TRBV5-1 and TRBJ2-5; 8 positions agree with TRBD1. J gave up 5 bases and V 4 bases, and 4 bases lay outside the gene matches. The length of the CDR3 is 13 residues. Germline assignment: CDR1 SGHRS and CDR2 YFSETQ. This CDR3 is CASSTGQGETQYF. The CDR3 region has the DNA TGCGCCAGCAGCACCGGACAGGGCGAGACCCAGTACTTC.

A word on this clone: One end of the junction fails to match germline, which may point to a read error. The gene calls are TRBV6-6 and TRBJ2-3, with D maybe TRBD2 (5 bases). From germline, CDR1 is MNHNY and CDR2 SVGAGI (reference sequence). The CDR3 contains 12 residues. The CDR3 region has the DNA TGTGCCACAGAGGACTCCTCAGATACGCAGTGTTTT. This gives the protein CATEDSSDTQCF.

V is TRBV14 and J is TRBJ2-7, with D perhaps matching TRBD1 (6 bases). Germline assignment: CDR1 SGHDN and CDR2 FVKESK. The V end lost 0 bases, the J end lost 6 bases, and 9 bases lay between the germline ends. The CDR3 is made up of 13 amino acids. CDR3 amino acids: CASSQEQGSEQYF. The CDR3 DNA is TGTGCCAGCAGCCAAGAACAGGGTAGCGAGCAGTACTTC.

In the case of this clone: Distinct nucleotide sequences in the sample also encode this CDR3. The chain uses TRBV7-3 and TRBJ2-2; 8 nucleotides line up with TRBD1. CDR1 is SGHTA, CDR2 FQGTGA, per germline. This CDR3 has 15 amino acids. The V and J ends lost 2 bases and 8 bases, in that order; junction bases with no gene match: 7. CDR3 sequence (DNA): TGTGCCAGCAGCTTAGGGCAGGGGGCTACGGGGGAGCTGTTTTTT. Protein sequence: CASSLGQGATGELFF.

This clone was observed a single time. This chain links TRBV19 with TRBJ1-1; D is uncertain. The CDR3 has 14 residues. Germline V gene lookup returns CDR1 LNHDA and CDR2 SQIVND (reference sequence). V was pared by 1 base and J by 3 bases, with 9 bases between. CDR3 amino acids: CASSIARGDTEAFF. DNA for the CDR3: TGTGCCAGTAGTATAGCCCGGGGTGACACTGAAGCTTTCTTT.

The gene calls are TRBV30 and TRBJ1-6; a possible D gene is TRBD1 (5 bases). CDR3 length: 13 amino acids. With 5 bases removed from V and 6 bases from J, the gap between germline ends came to 11 bases. Germline assignment: CDR1 GTSNPN and CDR2 SVGIG (reference sequence). CDR3 in DNA: TGTGCCTGGGGGACGGGAGTTAATTCACCCCTCCACTTT. Amino acids: CAWGTGVNSPLHF.

The rearrangement joins TRBV27 to TRBJ2-1; TRBD2 agrees at 10 bases. The CDR3 covers 16 residues. The V gene's germline CDR1 is MNHEY and CDR2 SMNVEV (reference sequence). V trimming: 7 bases; J trimming: 2 bases; junction bases outside the gene matches: 8. CDR3 amino acids: CASMSIAGGPYNEQFF. The DNA of the CDR3 is TGTGCCAGCATGAGCATAGCGGGAGGCCCCTACAATGAGCAGTTCTTC.

The genes are TRBV6-4 and TRBJ2-3; 7 nucleotides line up with TRBD2. This CDR3 is built from 14 residues. With V trimmed by 5 bases and J by 2 bases, 4 bases remained unmatched. In germline, CDR1 is MRHNA, CDR2 SNTAGT. Here the CDR3 reads CASSLGGTTDTQYF. CDR3 sequence (DNA): TGTGCCAGCAGTCTGGGGGGGACCACAGATACGCAGTATTTT.

With regard to this clone: Other nucleotide sequences in the sample specify the same CDR3. The V and J genes are TRBV5-1 and TRBJ2-5; tentatively, D is TRBD2 (5 bases). CDR3 length: 13 amino acids. Germline CDR1 SGHRS, CDR2 YFSETQ. V was pared by 2 bases and J by 2 bases, with 7 bases between. The CDR3 spells CASSLGGQETQYF. DNA of the CDR3: TGCGCCAGCAGCTTAGGCGGGCAAGAGACCCAGTACTTC.

The chain employs TRBV7-2 and TRBJ2-7; D is undetermined. This CDR3 is 14 amino acids long. Trimming cost V 0 bases and J 3 bases, with 9 bases left between them. Germline V gene sequence: CDR1 SGHTA, CDR2 FQGNSA. DNA of the CDR3: TGTGCCAGCAGCTTAGCAGTGTCAGACTACGAGCAGTACTTC. Encoded protein: CASSLAVSDYEQYF. The full variable domain, rest sourced from reference TRBV7-2 and TRBJ2-7, is GAGVSQSPSNKVTEKGKDVELRCDPISGHTALYWYRQSLGQGLEFLIYFQGNSAPDKSGLPSDRFSAERTGGSVSTLTIQRTQQEDSAVYLCASSLAVSDYEQYFGPGTRLTVT.

The chain employs TRBV30 and TRBJ2-7, with 9 bases aligning to TRBD2. The CDR3 is 14 residues long. V lost 4 bases, J lost 1 base, and 5 bases stayed unmatched. CDR1 is GTSNPN and CDR2 is SVGIG in the germline V gene (reference sequence). Here the CDR3 DNA reads TGTGCCTGGAAGTGGCTAGCGGGATCCTACGAGCAGTACTTC. Translation gives CAWKWLAGSYEQYF.

This chain connects TRBV9 to TRBJ2-2; D gene uncertain. The CDR3 runs 14 residues. Between the trimmed V and J ends, which lost 4 bases and 8 bases, there was a span of 15 bases. Germline V gives CDR1 SGDLS, CDR2 YYNGEE. The CDR3 sequence: CASSFGYYPGELFF. For the CDR3, the DNA is TGTGCCAGCAGCTTTGGATACTACCCTGGGGAGCTGTTTTTT.

The chain employs TRBV7-9 and TRBJ2-1; D remains ambiguous. CDR1 is SEHNR, CDR2 FQNEAQ, per germline (reference sequence). The CDR3 length is 13 residues. The V and J ends lost 8 bases and 4 bases respectively, with 12 bases between them. The CDR3 DNA follows: TGTGCCAGCCAACCTAGTCGGTACAATGAGCAGTTCTTC. Protein: CASQPSRYNEQFF.

This clone was counted a few times. This rearrangement joins TRBV5-4 to TRBJ1-1; D remains unclear. The V gene lost 0 bases and the J gene lost 1 base, with 7 bases spanning the gap. Germline-derived CDR1 and CDR2 are SGHNT and YYREEE (reference sequence). The CDR3 has 14 amino acids. The CDR3 coding sequence is TGTGCCAGCAGCTTGGACTCTACGAACACTGAAGCTTTCTTT. This sequence encodes CASSLDSTNTEAFF.

This chain connects TRBV4-2 to TRBJ2-4, with TRBD2 identical over 12 bases. Looked up from germline, CDR1 is LGHNA and CDR2 is YNFKEQ. Trimming removed 0 bases from V and 0 bases from J; junction bases left unmatched: 12. The CDR3 sequence is 21 residues long. CDR3 protein: CASSQDPLAGGRGVAKNIQYF. The CDR3 region has the DNA TGTGCCAGCAGCCAAGATCCCCTAGCGGGAGGGCGGGGAGTAGCCAAAAACATTCAGTACTTC.

A few counts support this clone. This chain joins TRBV19 and TRBJ2-2; TRBD1 agrees at 7 bases. J gave up 7 bases and V 6 bases, and 8 bases lay outside the gene matches. The CDR3 totals 14 residues. Germline CDR1 and CDR2: LNHDA and SQIVND (reference sequence). In nucleotides, the CDR3 is TGTGCCAGTAGGGACAGACAGGGTATCGGGGAGCTGTTTTTT. Translating it yields CASRDRQGIGELFF.

The chain couples TRBV6-5 to TRBJ2-7; TRBD2 matches 7 bases. In germline, CDR1 is MNHEY, CDR2 SVGAGI. CDR3 length: 14 amino acids. V was pared by 6 bases and J by 7 bases, with 12 bases of the junction left unmatched. CDR3 loop: CASSLTSRIEEQYF. CDR3 nucleotides: TGTGCCAGCAGCCTGACTAGCCGGATAGAGGAGCAGTACTTC.

The genes are TRBV7-9 and TRBJ2-3; 7 bases align to TRBD2. J gave up 5 bases and V 7 bases, and 15 bases lay outside the gene matches. Germline CDR1 is SEHNR and CDR2 is FQNEAQ (reference sequence). The CDR3 sequence is 16 residues long. For the CDR3, the DNA is TGTGCCAGCACTTCCGCCGGGGCGGGAGCTGAAGATACGCAGTATTTT. Amino acid sequence: CASTSAGAGAEDTQYF.

By its share, this clone is medium-sized. This chain connects TRBV6-5 to TRBJ1-2, with 7 nucleotides matching TRBD1. This CDR3 contains 15 residues. CDR1 is MNHEY, CDR2 SVGAGI, per germline. With V trimmed by 3 bases and J by 3 bases, 7 bases remained unmatched. The CDR3 reads CASSYLRGTDYGYTF. CDR3 DNA sequence: TGTGCCAGCAGTTATTTACGCGGGACAGACTATGGCTACACCTTC.

This clone came up a few times. The V gene is TRBV6-1, the J gene TRBJ1-5; D is unresolved. This CDR3 has 11 amino acids. The germline V gene encodes CDR1 MNHNS and CDR2 SASEGT. With 5 bases removed from V and 5 bases from J, the gap between germline ends came to 4 bases. The CDR3 DNA reads TGTGCCAGCAGTTCGGATCAGCCCCAGCATTTT. Translation gives CASSSDQPQHF.

This rearrangement joins TRBV19 to TRBJ2-1; D is perhaps TRBD1 (7 bases). CDR1 and CDR2 from the germline V gene are LNHDA and SQIVND (reference sequence). Trimming removed 2 bases at V and 5 bases at J, with 16 bases between. The CDR3 runs to 16 residues. The CDR3 nucleotides are TGTGCCAGTAGTATATTGGCCAGGGGGGCCCACAATGAGCAGTTCTTC. It specifies CASSILARGAHNEQFF.